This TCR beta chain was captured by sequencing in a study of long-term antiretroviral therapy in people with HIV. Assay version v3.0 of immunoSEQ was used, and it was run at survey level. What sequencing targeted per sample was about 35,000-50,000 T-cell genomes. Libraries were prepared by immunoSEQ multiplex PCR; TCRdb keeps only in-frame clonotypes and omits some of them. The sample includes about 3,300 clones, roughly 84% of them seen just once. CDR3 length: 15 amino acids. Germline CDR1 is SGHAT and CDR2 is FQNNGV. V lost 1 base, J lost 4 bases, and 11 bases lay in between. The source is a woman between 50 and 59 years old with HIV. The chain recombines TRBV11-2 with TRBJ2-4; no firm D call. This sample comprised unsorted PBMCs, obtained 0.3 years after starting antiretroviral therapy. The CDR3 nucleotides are TGTGCCAGCAGCTTAGGAAACAGCCCAAAAAACATTCAGTACTTC. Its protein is CASSLGNSPKNIQYF.